These 8 T cell receptor beta chains were all obtained from the same sample, sequenced in a study of T-cell reconstitution after alpha-beta-depleted transplantation in children. Construction of the TCRbeta library involved unique molecular identifiers. TCRdb passed the PCR reads through MiXCR, listing each CDR3 protein once. The repertoire has 6,600 or so distinct CDR3 sequences, less than 6% of them found once; the top ten carry about 23%. Sequences were derived from PBMCs, mostly from graft donor cells, sampled 180 days after TCRalphabeta/CD19-depleted stem cell transplant. Receptors were obtained from a child less than two years old who had a stem cell transplant for acute myeloid leukemia, so the T cells may come from the graft donor.

In this sample, this clonotype turned up many times. CDR3 residues: CATGRGGELFF. For the CDR3, the DNA is TGTGCCACCGGGCGGGGCGGGGAGCTGTTTTTT. The J gene is TRBJ2-2, the V gene TRBV12-3 or TRBV12-4, with TRBD2 as a possible D gene (6 bases). V was pared by 10 bases and J by 7 bases, with 10 bases between. This CDR3 contains 11 residues.

This clonotype was counted at least ten times. V is TRBV5-1 and J is TRBJ2-7; the match to TRBD1 covers 7 bases. The ends lost 0 bases at V and 0 bases at J; junction bases unmatched: 9. The CDR3 extends over 17 amino acids. Germline V CDR1 and CDR2: SGHRS, YFSETQ. DNA of the CDR3: TGCGCCAGCAGCTTGGGAGGGACAGCCGACCTCTCCTACGAGCAGTACTTC. It is translated as CASSLGGTADLSYEQYF.

The count of this clonotype is one. The chain carries TRBV3-1 and TRBJ2-2; D is possibly TRBD1 (6 bases). The germline V and J ends were trimmed by 5 bases and 9 bases, with 19 bases remaining between them. CDR1 and CDR2 (germline): LGHDT, YNNKEL (reference sequence). This CDR3 is 15 amino acids long. CDR3 nucleotide sequence: TGTGCCAGCAGCAAGCAGGGGCCCTTCACACGGGAGCTGTTTTTT. Protein product: CASSKQGPFTRELFF. Together with reference TRBV3-1 and TRBJ2-2, the CDR3 gives the full variable domain: DTAVSQTPKYLVTQMGNDKSIKCEQNLGHDTMYWYKQDSKKFLKIMFSYNNKELIINETVPNRFSPKSPDKAHLNLHINSLELGDSAVYFCASSKQGPFTRELFFGEGSRLTVL.

In this sample, this clonotype turned up many times. The chain employs TRBV6-2 or TRBV6-3 and TRBJ2-1; D gene uncertain. This CDR3 comprises 15 residues. The V end was cut by 2 bases, the J end by 0 bases, with 8 bases between. The germline V gene encodes CDR1 MNHEY and CDR2 SVGEGT. The CDR3 DNA reads TGTGCCAGCAGTTACCAGATGGGCTCCTACAATGAGCAGTTCTTC. This translates into CASSYQMGSYNEQFF.

The rearrangement uses TRBV19 and TRBJ2-7, with D tentatively TRBD1 (5 bases). Germline CDR1 LNHDA, CDR2 SQIVND (reference sequence). V lost 4 bases and J lost 3, with 13 bases in between. This CDR3 spans 14 amino acids. DNA for the CDR3: TGTGCCAGTAGTACTTTAGCAGGGAACTACGAGCAGTACTTC. It encodes CASSTLAGNYEQYF.

The CDR3 nucleotides read TGCAGTGCTTGGACTAGCGGGAATCCCGATACGCAGTATTTT. This codes for CSAWTSGNPDTQYF. J is TRBJ2-3 and V is TRBV20-1; 12 bases are shared with TRBD2. The CDR3 length is 14 residues. V was clipped by 5 bases and J by 6 bases; unmatched bases: 6. Germline V gene data show CDR1 as DFQATT and CDR2 as SNEGSKA (reference sequence).

There are many counts of this clonotype. The chain couples TRBV20-1 to TRBJ2-1, with a possible D match to TRBD2 (6 bases). Deletions cut 3 bases from V and 7 bases from J, with 16 bases between. From germline, CDR1 is DFQATT and CDR2 SNEGSKA (reference sequence). The CDR3 consists of 14 residues. DNA of the CDR3: TGCAGTGCTAGCAGGGACTCCTTGGTGAATGAGCAGTTCTTC. This translates into CSASRDSLVNEQFF.

This clonotype showed up many times. The chain carries TRBV5-1 and TRBJ1-2; 8 nucleotides align to TRBD1. The V gene's germline CDR1 is SGHRS and CDR2 YFSETQ. This CDR3 is 15 amino acids long. V shed 3 bases, J shed 4 bases, and the junction held 8 bases outside the gene matches. The CDR3 DNA reads TGCGCCAGCAGCTCGAACCCCGGGACAGGCTATGGCTACACCTTC. Encoded protein: CASSSNPGTGYGYTF.